Following are 21 T cell receptor beta chains from one sample sequenced in a study of blood T cell repertoires in COVID-19. Repertoires were generated with immunoSEQ multiplex PCR, while TCRdb's copy carries only in-frame clones and drops some. Of more than 300,000 clones listed, 65% to 90% are singletons. The material sequenced was PBMCs or T cells enriched from blood (not recorded which). The receptors stem from a man between 25 and 39 years old who had recovered from COVID-19.

In its sample, this clone was seen once. J is TRBJ1-2 and V is TRBV5-8, with 7 bases that match TRBD1. CDR3 length: 13 amino acids. The V and J ends lost 3 bases and 8 bases, in that order; junction bases with no gene match: 7. Germline loops: CDR1 SGHTS, CDR2 YDEGEE. CDR3 region: CASSSQGGWGYTF. In DNA, the CDR3 is TGTGCCAGCAGCTCCCAGGGGGGTTGGGGCTACACCTTC.

The table lists this clone with a count of one. V gene TRBV6-5 combines with J gene TRBJ1-3; the match to TRBD1 covers 8 bases. Germline assignment: CDR1 MNHEY and CDR2 SVGAGI. This CDR3 region has 14 residues. J lost 7 bases, V lost 6 bases, and 8 bases had no gene match. The CDR3, as DNA: TGTGCCAGCAGGAGGACAGGGACGAGTAACACCATATATTTT. It yields the protein CASRRTGTSNTIYF.

This chain joins TRBV7-2 and TRBJ2-5, with D possibly TRBD2 on 6 matching bases. The V end lost 5 bases, the J end lost 1 base, and 14 bases lay between the germline ends. The CDR3 has 15 amino acids. Per the germline V gene, CDR1 is SGHTA and CDR2 is FQGNSA. The CDR3 sequence is CASSDQGLRQETQYF. The CDR3 nucleotides read TGTGCCAGCAGCGACCAGGGACTCCGCCAAGAGACCCAGTACTTC. Together with reference TRBV7-2 and TRBJ2-5, the CDR3 gives the full variable domain: GAGVSQSPSNKVTEKGKDVELRCDPISGHTALYWYRQSLGQGLEFLIYFQGNSAPDKSGLPSDRFSAERTGGSVSTLTIQRTQQEDSAVYLCASSDQGLRQETQYFGPGTRLLVL.

The chain has TRBV7-9 and TRBJ2-5; 8 nucleotides line up with TRBD2. Germline V gives CDR1 SEHNR, CDR2 FQNEAQ (reference sequence). Trimming removed 3 bases from V and 1 base from J; junction bases left unmatched: 10. This CDR3 contains 17 residues. The CDR3 here is CASSLGWGTRGQETQYF. Here the CDR3 DNA reads TGTGCCAGCAGCTTGGGCTGGGGGACTAGGGGCCAAGAGACCCAGTACTTC. The full variable domain, its missing parts supplied by reference TRBV7-9 and TRBJ2-5, is DTGVSQNPRHKITKRGQNVTFRCDPISEHNRLYWYRQTLGQGPEFLTYFQNEAQLEKSRLLSDRFSAERPKGSFSTLEIQRTEQGDSAMYLCASSLGWGTRGQETQYFGPGTRLLVL.

The V gene is TRBV11-3, the J gene TRBJ2-2; no clear D gene. The CDR3 is made up of 15 amino acids. Trimming cost V 1 base and J 4 bases, with 10 bases left between them. In germline, CDR1 is SGHNT, CDR2 YENEEA. The CDR3, as DNA: TGTGCCAGCAGCTTAGGGGTTCGGGTCACCGGGGAGCTGTTTTTT. The encoded protein is CASSLGVRVTGELFF.

This clone came up once. This chain links TRBV4-1 with TRBJ1-2; D uncertain. The length of the CDR3 is 15 residues. Trimming removed 4 bases at V and 4 bases at J, with 16 bases between. Germline assignment: CDR1 MGHRA and CDR2 YSYEKL. This CDR3 is CASSLGLPRGYGYTF. The CDR3 DNA sequence: TGCGCCAGCAGCCTCGGACTCCCGAGAGGCTATGGCTACACCTTC.

The J gene is TRBJ2-1, the V gene TRBV29-1; maybe TRBD2 (6 bases). V was trimmed by 7 bases and J by 9 bases, leaving 19 bases between them. CDR3 size: 13 residues. Germline V gene lookup returns CDR1 SQVTM and CDR2 ANQGSEA. The CDR3 region is CSAEWGMGGEQFF. The CDR3 DNA sequence: TGCAGCGCAGAGTGGGGGATGGGGGGTGAGCAGTTCTTC.

V usage is TRBV4-1 and J usage is TRBJ1-1, with D perhaps matching TRBD1 (5 bases). Germline V CDR1 and CDR2: MGHRA, YSYEKL. V gave up 4 bases and J gave up 2 bases, with 17 bases separating them. The CDR3 is made up of 16 amino acids. CDR3 coding DNA: TGCGCCAGCAGCCCGAAGGGGCTCCCGGCCAACACTGAAGCTTTCTTT. It translates to CASSPKGLPANTEAFF.

This clone was picked up a small number of times. This chain uses TRBV5-4 with TRBJ1-2, with TRBD1 as a possible D gene (6 bases). Looked up from germline, CDR1 is SGHNT and CDR2 is YYREEE (reference sequence). The CDR3 loop spans 14 amino acids. V was cut by 2 bases and J by 3 bases, with 11 bases left in between. As DNA, the CDR3 is TGTGCCAGCAGCTTATCGAGACAGGACTATGGCTACACCTTC. This gives the protein CASSLSRQDYGYTF.

V usage is TRBV6-5 and J usage is TRBJ1-2, with D hard to call. This CDR3 is built from 12 residues. Germline V gene lookup returns CDR1 MNHEY and CDR2 SVGAGI. V lost 7 bases and J 6 bases, leaving 12 bases between the germline ends. The DNA for the CDR3 is TGTGCCAGCATGGCGGGGTGGAATGGCTACACCTTC. It specifies CASMAGWNGYTF.

V usage is TRBV9 and J usage is TRBJ1-6; no reliable D call. The germline gives CDR1 SGDLS, CDR2 YYNGEE. With 0 bases removed from V and 10 bases from J, the gap between germline ends came to 8 bases. The CDR3 spans 13 residues. The CDR3 sequence: CASSVALVSPLHF. The CDR3 bases are TGTGCCAGCAGCGTAGCCCTTGTCTCACCCCTCCACTTT.

This clone was seen a few times. The chain uses TRBV27 and TRBJ2-1, with a weak D call TRBD1 (6 bases). V shed 0 bases and J shed 9 bases, with 6 bases lying between them. The CDR3 totals 12 residues. Germline V CDR1 and CDR2: MNHEY, SMNVEV (reference sequence). The CDR3 protein is CASSLSGGEQFF. The CDR3 nucleotides are TGTGCCAGCAGTTTATCAGGGGGTGAGCAGTTCTTC.

In DNA, the CDR3 is TGTGCCGTCTCCGGGACTAGCAACGAGCAGTACTTC. As protein: CAVSGTSNEQYF. J is TRBJ2-7 and V is TRBV10-3; 9 bases are a match to TRBD2. The trim removed 11 bases at V and 5 bases at J, leaving 7 bases unmatched. There are 12 residues in the CDR3. The germline gives CDR1 ENHRY, CDR2 SYGVKD.

The genes are TRBV3-1 (or the pseudogene TRBV3-2) and TRBJ2-1; no definite D call. The CDR3 loop spans 15 amino acids. Trimming took off 1 base at V and 10 bases at J, with 17 bases between the two ends. From germline, CDR1 is LGHDT and CDR2 YNNKEL (reference sequence). In DNA form, the CDR3 reads TGTGCCAGCAGCCAAGGTGGCTCCAACCCAACGGAGCAGTTCTTC. It encodes CASSQGGSNPTEQFF.

V is TRBV12-5 and J is TRBJ2-2, with no clear D. The germline gives CDR1 LGHNT, CDR2 FRNRAP. V lost 0 bases and J 5 bases, leaving 7 bases between the germline ends. The CDR3 contains 14 residues. The CDR3 region is CASGLVRYTGELFF. CDR3 bases: TGTGCTAGTGGTTTGGTGCGGTATACCGGGGAGCTGTTTTTT. Drawing the rest from reference TRBV12-5 and TRBJ2-2, the complete variable domain is DARVTQTPRHKVTEMGQEVTMRCQPILGHNTVFWYRQTMMQGLELLAYFRNRAPLDDSGMPKDRFSAEMPDATLATLKIQPSEPRDSAVYFCASGLVRYTGELFFGEGSRLTVL.

The V call is TRBV27, the J call TRBJ2-4, with 11 positions matching TRBD2. Trimming took 5 bases from V and 9 from J; bases not matched to a gene: 9. The CDR3 is made up of 15 amino acids. Germline CDR1 is MNHEY and CDR2 is SMNVEV (reference sequence). CDR3 sequence (DNA): TGTGCCAGCAGTCGGACTAGCGGGCCCCTGCTCATTCAGTACTTC. The encoded protein is CASSRTSGPLLIQYF.

The chain couples TRBV5-5 to TRBJ2-2; TRBD2 matches 9 bases. This CDR3 has 16 amino acids. After removal of 4 bases from V and 4 bases from J, the junction contained 8 bases not matched to a gene. Germline V gene data show CDR1 as SGHKS and CDR2 as YYEKEE (reference sequence). CDR3 amino acids: CASSPIAGETTGELFF. The CDR3 DNA follows: TGTGCCAGCAGCCCTATAGCGGGAGAGACCACCGGGGAGCTGTTTTTT.

V usage is TRBV28 and J usage is TRBJ1-1; 9 nucleotides agree with TRBD1. J was trimmed by 4 bases and V by 1 base; bases with no gene match: 7. The CDR3 is 16 residues long. CDR1 is MDHEN and CDR2 is SYDVKM in the germline V gene. CDR3 protein: CASSLSLGQGITEAFF. The CDR3 bases are TGTGCCAGCAGTTTATCGCTGGGACAGGGCATCACTGAAGCTTTCTTT. Using reference TRBV28 and TRBJ1-1 for the parts outside the CDR3, the full variable domain is DVKVTQSSRYLVKRTGEKVFLECVQDMDHENMFWYRQDPGLGLRLIYFSYDVKMKEKGDIPEGYSVSREKKERFSLILESASTNQTSMYLCASSLSLGQGITEAFFGQGTRLTVV.

J is TRBJ2-4 and V is TRBV3-1 (or the pseudogene TRBV3-2); a weak D match, TRBD1 (6 bases). The germline V and J ends were trimmed by 0 bases and 0 bases, with 15 bases remaining between them. This CDR3 has 18 residues. Germline-derived CDR1 and CDR2 are LGHDT and YNNKEL (reference sequence). The CDR3: CASSQDWGRGQAKNIQYF. Here the CDR3 DNA reads TGTGCCAGCAGCCAAGATTGGGGCAGGGGTCAAGCCAAAAACATTCAGTACTTC.

Here the CDR3 DNA reads TGCGCCAGCAGCTTACAGTACAGGGGATTATTCTTTGAAGCTTTCTTT. Its protein product is CASSLQYRGLFFEAFF. The V and J genes are TRBV5-1 and TRBJ1-1; 7 nucleotides line up with TRBD1. The CDR3 covers 16 residues. V was clipped by 2 bases and J by 7 bases; unmatched bases: 14. The germline CDR1 and CDR2 sequences are SGHRS and YFSETQ.

J is TRBJ2-7 and V is TRBV10-3; 8 nucleotides match TRBD1. V gave up 7 bases and J gave up 5 bases; unmatched junction bases: 22. There are 18 residues in the CDR3. Germline lookup yields CDR1 ENHRY and CDR2 SYGVKD. CDR3 nucleotide sequence: TGTGCCATCATTCCGGGGTTGGACAGGGTGGGTTTTGGGAACGAGCAGTACTTC. Amino acid sequence: CAIIPGLDRVGFGNEQYF.